The 27 T cell receptor beta chains below come from one sample, sequenced in a study of cytomegalovirus exposure and HLA in healthy donors. The PCR employed 60 Vbeta primers together with 13 Jbeta primers. Data came from immunoSEQ multiplex PCR; TCRdb stores just in-frame clones and leaves some out. The sample holds approximately 76,000 clones, around 80% seen once. Sample: PBMCs. The receptors were sampled from a young man in good health and CMV-seronegative.

This sequence joins TRBV10-1 and TRBJ2-5; TRBD1 matches 8 bases. J lost 2 bases, V lost 2 bases, and 10 bases had no gene match. Germline V gene lookup returns CDR1 WNHNN and CDR2 SYGVQD (reference sequence). CDR3 length equals 17 residues. CDR3 residues: CASSEGFTWTGQETQYF. CDR3 nucleotide sequence: TGCGCCAGCAGTGAGGGTTTTACCTGGACAGGGCAAGAGACCCAGTACTTC.

The CDR3 nucleotides are TGTGCCAGCAGTTTAACAGCAGCTAACTATGGCTACACCTTC. Protein product: CASSLTAANYGYTF. V is TRBV27 and J is TRBJ1-2; D ambiguous. The CDR3 length is 14 residues. Trimming stripped 2 bases from V and 0 bases from J, with 7 bases between. Germline CDR1 MNHEY, CDR2 SMNVEV (reference sequence).

This chain links TRBV30 with TRBJ2-7, with TRBD2 identical over 8 bases. V trimming: 3 bases; J trimming: 1 base; junction bases outside the gene matches: 5. CDR3 length equals 14 residues. From germline, CDR1 is GTSNPN and CDR2 SVGIG (reference sequence). The CDR3 spells CAWSERGLSYEQYF. The CDR3 DNA follows: TGTGCCTGGAGCGAGCGGGGGCTTTCCTACGAGCAGTACTTC.

The chain recombines TRBV25-1 with TRBJ2-1; D ambiguous. Per the germline V gene, CDR1 is MGHDK and CDR2 is SYGVNS. V lost 2 bases to trimming and J lost 9 bases, with 8 bases between them. This CDR3 comprises 12 residues. In nucleotides, the CDR3 is TGTGCCAGCAGTGAACGGGTGGGTGAGCAGTTCTTC. It yields the protein CASSERVGEQFF.

J is TRBJ2-5 and V is TRBV9; a possible D gene is TRBD1 (6 bases). This CDR3 region has 14 residues. The germline V gene encodes CDR1 SGDLS and CDR2 YYNGEE. Trimming removed 0 bases at V and 5 bases at J, with 11 bases between. CDR3 amino acids: CASSVGPQGETQYF. DNA for the CDR3: TGTGCCAGCAGCGTAGGTCCGCAGGGGGAGACCCAGTACTTC.

The CDR3 DNA follows: TGTGCCAGCAGCCTCGGACAGGCCAGCGATACGCAGTATTTT. Translating gives CASSLGQASDTQYF. The gene calls are TRBV14 and TRBJ2-3, with 7 bases matching TRBD1. V was pared by 4 bases and J by 6 bases, with 7 bases of the junction left unmatched. The CDR3 spans 14 residues. The germline V gene has CDR1 SGHDN and CDR2 FVKESK.

The chain recombines TRBV27 with TRBJ2-2, with D perhaps matching TRBD2 (7 bases). Trimming took 5 bases from V and 3 from J, leaving 19 bases between them. The CDR3 covers 17 residues. CDR1 and CDR2 from the germline V gene are MNHEY and SMNVEV (reference sequence). CDR3 nucleotides: TGTGCCAGCAGTGACAGGATCCGGGCGGGGGACACCGGGGAGCTGTTTTTT. Its translation: CASSDRIRAGDTGELFF.

This chain connects TRBV9 to TRBJ2-2; 10 bases agree with TRBD2. V was pared by 4 bases and J by 4 bases, with 7 bases of the junction left unmatched. Germline V gene sequence: CDR1 SGDLS, CDR2 YYNGEE. The CDR3 covers 16 residues. CDR3 loop: CASSTSGGAATGELFF. As DNA, the CDR3 is TGTGCCAGCAGCACCAGCGGGGGGGCCGCCACCGGGGAGCTGTTTTTT.

The V gene is TRBV2, the J gene TRBJ2-7, with a tentative D call TRBD1 (6 bases). Germline V gene lookup returns CDR1 SNHLY and CDR2 FYNNEI. The CDR3 has 14 residues. Trimming took 8 bases from V and 6 from J, leaving 20 bases between them. CDR3 region: CASEKRRGAGEQYF. The CDR3 DNA reads TGTGCCAGCGAGAAACGCAGGGGCGCGGGCGAGCAGTACTTC. The entire variable domain, with the rest obtained from reference TRBV2 and TRBJ2-7, is as follows: EPEVTQTPSHQVTQMGQEVILRCVPISNHLYFYWYRQILGQKVEFLVSFYNNEISEKSEIFDDQFSVERPDGSNFTLKIRSTKLEDSAMYFCASEKRRGAGEQYFGPGTRLTVT.

This clone was seen once. V and J are TRBV30 and TRBJ2-5; a possible D gene is TRBD1 (5 bases). The V and J ends lost 4 bases and 1 base respectively, with 16 bases between them. In germline, CDR1 is GTSNPN, CDR2 SVGIG (reference sequence). The CDR3 length is 15 residues. The CDR3, as DNA: TGTGCCTGGACCCAAAGGGGTCGGTTCCAAGAGACCCAGTACTTC. Translating it yields CAWTQRGRFQETQYF.

The chain links TRBV27 to TRBJ1-1, with 7 bases identical to TRBD1. Germline CDR1 is MNHEY and CDR2 is SMNVEV (reference sequence). With V trimmed by 0 bases and J by 10 bases, 14 bases remained unmatched. This CDR3 is 16 amino acids long. Here the CDR3 reads CASSLSRNLGGATAFF. Written as DNA, the CDR3 is TGTGCCAGCAGTTTATCCCGGAACTTAGGGGGCGCGACAGCTTTCTTT.

The V call is TRBV4-1, the J call TRBJ2-3; D possibly corresponds to TRBD2 (6 bases). V was shortened by 1 base and J by 2 bases, with 13 bases between the two germline ends. Germline CDR1 is MGHRA and CDR2 is YSYEKL. This CDR3 region has 16 residues. This CDR3 reads CASSQALVRDTDTQYF. The CDR3 coding sequence is TGCGCCAGCAGCCAAGCCCTAGTGCGGGACACAGATACGCAGTATTTT.

This rearrangement joins TRBV30 to TRBJ1-5; D is perhaps TRBD1 (5 bases). The CDR3 runs 13 residues. V was shortened by 1 base and J by 5 bases, with 9 bases between the two germline ends. CDR1 GTSNPN and CDR2 SVGIG come from the germline V gene (reference sequence). The chain's CDR3 is CAWSDQGHQPQHF. In DNA, the CDR3 is TGTGCCTGGAGTGATCAGGGCCATCAGCCCCAGCATTTT.

The chain couples TRBV29-1 to TRBJ2-7; D ambiguous. Germline V CDR1 and CDR2: SQVTM, ANQGSEA. The V gene lost 4 bases and the J gene lost 5 bases, with 24 bases spanning the gap. The CDR3 consists of 16 residues. CDR3 protein: CSVVSNNSPLVNEQYF. CDR3 sequence (DNA): TGCAGCGTTGTATCCAACAACAGTCCTTTGGTCAACGAGCAGTACTTC.

The V and J genes are TRBV29-1 and TRBJ2-2, with D tentatively TRBD1 (6 bases). Per the germline V gene, CDR1 is SQVTM and CDR2 is ANQGSEA. CDR3 length equals 13 residues. Trimming shortened V by 7 bases and J by 2 bases, and 11 bases separated the two germline ends. The CDR3 nucleotides read TGCAGCGGCCAACAGGGCAACACCGGGGAGCTGTTTTTT. It yields the protein CSGQQGNTGELFF.

This chain links TRBV9 with TRBJ2-1; 10 bases fit TRBD2. From germline, CDR1 is SGDLS and CDR2 YYNGEE. The CDR3 spans 12 residues. The chain's CDR3 is CASGGSYNEQFF. CDR3 DNA: TGTGCTAGCGGGGGGTCTTACAATGAGCAGTTCTTC.

The V and J genes are TRBV30 and TRBJ2-7; D is undetermined. Germline lookup yields CDR1 GTSNPN and CDR2 SVGIG (reference sequence). The CDR3 totals 12 residues. Trimming took off 4 bases at V and 3 bases at J, with 10 bases between the two ends. The CDR3 is CAWTQAHYEQYF. DNA for the CDR3: TGTGCCTGGACCCAGGCCCACTACGAGCAGTACTTC.

The chain couples TRBV7-3 to TRBJ1-2; tentative D call: TRBD1 (5 bases). The CDR3 contains 13 residues. Germline V gene lookup returns CDR1 SGHTA and CDR2 FQGTGA. Trimming stripped 5 bases from V and 6 bases from J, with 13 bases between. CDR3 residues: CASSPWPGNGYTF. DNA of the CDR3: TGTGCCAGCAGCCCGTGGCCAGGGAATGGCTACACCTTC. Using reference TRBV7-3 and TRBJ1-2 for the parts outside the CDR3, the full variable domain is GAGVSQTPSNKVTEKGKYVELRCDPISGHTALYWYRQSLGQGPEFLIYFQGTGAADDSGLPNDRFFAVRPEGSVSTLKIQRTERGDSAVYLCASSPWPGNGYTFGSGTRLTVV.

The chain employs TRBV6-5 and TRBJ1-1; D call uncertain. The length of the CDR3 is 14 residues. CDR1 and CDR2 from the germline V gene are MNHEY and SVGAGI. Trimming shortened V by 6 bases and J by 0 bases, and 11 bases separated the two germline ends. DNA for the CDR3: TGTGCCAGCAGGTTTGAGGGAATGAACACTGAAGCTTTCTTT. Protein sequence: CASRFEGMNTEAFF.

The V and J genes are TRBV19 and TRBJ2-5, with D perhaps TRBD2 (6 bases). The CDR3 is made up of 13 amino acids. The V end was cut by 5 bases, the J end by 3 bases, with 10 bases between. The germline gives CDR1 LNHDA, CDR2 SQIVND (reference sequence). CDR3 protein: CASSLGGKETQYF. CDR3 coding DNA: TGTGCCAGTAGTCTGGGGGGAAAAGAGACCCAGTACTTC.

This clone was found a few times. This chain joins TRBV4-3 and TRBJ1-6; possibly TRBD1 for D (5 bases). CDR3 size: 15 residues. Trimming took off 0 bases at V and 10 bases at J, with 13 bases between the two ends. Germline V gives CDR1 LGHNA, CDR2 YSLEER. The CDR3 is CASSQDRAGNSPLHF. The CDR3 nucleotides read TGCGCCAGCAGCCAAGATCGGGCAGGGAACTCACCCCTCCACTTT.

This sequence joins TRBV11-1 and TRBJ2-2, with TRBD1 as a possible D gene (6 bases). The germline V gene encodes CDR1 SGHAT and CDR2 FQDESV (reference sequence). Trimming stripped 8 bases from V and 3 bases from J, with 13 bases between. The CDR3 is 14 residues long. CDR3 coding DNA: TGTGCCAGCCGAGGACAGTCGTACACCGGGGAGCTGTTTTTT. The encoded protein is CASRGQSYTGELFF.

V gene TRBV7-2 combines with J gene TRBJ2-2; 12 nucleotides match TRBD1. Germline-derived CDR1 and CDR2 are SGHTA and FQGNSA. This CDR3 region has 16 residues. J was trimmed by 7 bases and V by 3 bases; bases with no gene match: 6. The CDR3 coding sequence is TGTGCCAGCAGCTTTGGGGGACAGGGGGCCTACGGGGAGCTGTTTTTT. Protein product: CASSFGGQGAYGELFF.

CDR3 protein: CASSRTGAAEDQPQHF. The CDR3 DNA sequence: TGTGCCAGCAGTCGGACAGGGGCCGCCGAAGATCAGCCCCAGCATTTT. The rearrangement joins TRBV6-6 to TRBJ1-5; 9 bases agree with TRBD1. This CDR3 is built from 16 residues. The V segment lost 5 bases and the J segment 5 bases; nucleotides outside the gene matches: 10. Germline-derived CDR1 and CDR2 are MNHNY and SVGAGI (reference sequence).

V usage is TRBV27 and J usage is TRBJ1-4, with D tentatively TRBD1 (5 bases). The CDR3 is 15 amino acids. The V gene's germline CDR1 is MNHEY and CDR2 SMNVEV (reference sequence). The V and J ends lost 0 bases and 6 bases respectively, with 11 bases between them. Written as DNA, the CDR3 is TGTGCCAGCAGTTTATCGGGGGGGTTTTATGAAAAACTGTTTTTT. Its translation: CASSLSGGFYEKLFF.

In this sample, this clone turned up once. The chain employs TRBV5-6 and TRBJ1-5, with D possibly being TRBD1 (5 bases). This CDR3 has 17 residues. Germline assignment: CDR1 SGHDT and CDR2 YYEEEE. Trimming took off 0 bases at V and 3 bases at J, with 16 bases between the two ends. CDR3 coding DNA: TGTGCCAGCAGCTTGGCTTCTTTAGGGGCTAACAATCAGCCCCAGCATTTT. Translating it yields CASSLASLGANNQPQHF.

The chain carries TRBV30 and TRBJ1-5, with TRBD1 as a possible D gene (5 bases). Trimming took 1 base from V and 7 from J, leaving 17 bases between them. The germline V gene has CDR1 GTSNPN and CDR2 SVGIG (reference sequence). The CDR3 runs 15 residues. Written as DNA, the CDR3 is TGTGCCTGGAGTGCCCCAAGCCAGGGAAGGCAGCCCCAGCATTTT. Its translation is CAWSAPSQGRQPQHF.